This T cell receptor (beta chain) emerged from a study of cytomegalovirus exposure and HLA in healthy donors. Per the germline V gene, CDR1 is SEHNR and CDR2 is FQNEAQ (reference sequence). The CDR3 covers 13 residues. Trimming shortened V by 6 bases and J by 7 bases, and 10 bases separated the two germline ends. Whole-study results and caveats: TCR beta sequences reportedly predicted most subjects' HLA-A and HLA-B alleles accurately. In a later analysis, specific HLA alleles were associated with some 16,000 TCR beta sequences at a 0.05 false discovery rate. A later analysis found TCR association rates differed by HLA locus, highest for DRB1 and lowest for HLA-C. Prior analysis indicated that the majority of TCR beta V segments exhibited productivity approximately 87% or approximately 30% of the time.

As to this clone: What it binds is not known.

60 Vbeta and 13 Jbeta primers were used in PCR. Using immunoSEQ multiplex PCR, the repertoire was profiled, and TCRdb retains in-frame clones only, with some absent. The data hold 75,000 to 80,000 clones, with 78% observed a single time. This clonotype was obtained from a woman between 40 and 50 years old in good health and CMV-seropositive. Source material: PBMCs. The chain uses TRBV7-9 and TRBJ1-6, with D possibly being TRBD1 (6 bases). CDR3 protein: CASRPDSNSPLHF. DNA for the CDR3: TGTGCCAGCAGACCGGACAGCAATTCACCCCTCCACTTT.